Presented here are 15 T cell receptor beta chains from one specimen sequenced in a study of shared clonotypes between healthy human individuals (dated by TCRdb to the early 2020s). The receptor library was made with the immunoSEQ multiplex PCR assay. TCRdb took over this immuneACCESS table, retaining in-frame rearrangements with V and J assigned. Such tables are incomplete; in checked studies, under half of the missing clones stem from an unresolved V gene, and the remainder is unexplained. A total of under 2,500,000 clones appear in this sample, under 97% of them only once. The top ten constitute roughly 0.13% of the sample. Material for sequencing was naive CD4+ T cells sorted from blood. The cell subset or site label on this specimen signifies: CD45RA+ positively selected. These receptor sequences come from a man aged 18 to 30 in good health.

The rearrangement joins TRBV5-4 to TRBJ1-1; 7 positions agree with TRBD1. Unmatched junction bases numbered 11, after V lost 3 bases and J lost 3 bases. The CDR3 contains 16 residues. Germline CDR1 reads SGHNT; CDR2 reads YYREEE (reference sequence). In DNA form, the CDR3 reads TGTGCCAGCAGCTCGTCGGGACAGATGATAGACACTGAAGCTTTCTTT. Translating gives CASSSSGQMIDTEAFF.

This chain connects TRBV4-1 to TRBJ2-7; TRBD2 matches 9 bases. CDR3 length: 13 amino acids. The J segment lost 11 bases and the V segment lost 3 bases, leaving 8 bases of the junction unmatched. In germline, CDR1 is MGHRA, CDR2 YSYEKL. The CDR3 here is CASSHALAGRKYF. CDR3 DNA: TGCGCCAGCAGCCACGCCCTAGCGGGGAGAAAGTACTTC.

The chain links TRBV30 to TRBJ2-1; the D is unclear. Germline CDR1 reads GTSNPN; CDR2 reads SVGIG (reference sequence). CDR3 size: 11 residues. Trimming took 2 bases from V and 4 from J, leaving 3 bases between them. The DNA of the CDR3 is TGTGCCTGGAGTTTTTACAATGAGCAGTTCTTC. Translated: CAWSFYNEQFF.

Details on this clone: The same CDR3 can be traced to other DNA sequences in this sample. CDR3 sequence reads: CAWSGTGGNTIYF. In DNA, the CDR3 is TGTGCCTGGAGTGGGACAGGGGGAAACACCATATATTTT. This chain links TRBV30 with TRBJ1-3, with 8 bases aligning to TRBD1. J gave up 4 bases and V 1 base, and 0 bases lay outside the gene matches. The CDR3 runs to 13 residues. Germline V gene data show CDR1 as GTSNPN and CDR2 as SVGIG (reference sequence).

The chain employs TRBV5-6 and TRBJ2-5; tentatively, D is TRBD1 (6 bases). Germline assignment: CDR1 SGHDT and CDR2 YYEEEE. V was clipped by 4 bases and J by 2 bases, with 21 bases between them. CDR3 length equals 17 residues. CDR3 sequence reads: CASSTFIGQGRQETQYF. The CDR3 DNA reads TGTGCCAGCAGCACCTTCATCGGGCAGGGGAGACAAGAGACCCAGTACTTC.

Worth noting for this clone: This same CDR3 is encoded by further DNA sequences in the sample. The chain has TRBV5-1 and TRBJ2-1; D uncertain. The CDR3 runs to 13 residues. Germline CDR1 is SGHRS and CDR2 is YFSETQ. Trimming took off 0 bases at V and 9 bases at J, with 10 bases between the two ends. CDR3 loop: CASSLGQVGEQFF. CDR3 DNA sequence: TGCGCCAGCAGCTTGGGCCAGGTGGGTGAGCAGTTCTTC. Supplemented by reference TRBV5-1 and TRBJ2-1, the full variable domain reads KAGVTQTPRYLIKTRGQQVTLSCSPISGHRSVSWYQQTPGQGLQFLFEYFSETQRNKGNFPGRFSGRQFSNSRSEMNVSTLELGDSALYLCASSLGQVGEQFFGPGTRLTVL.

The genes are TRBV7-2 and TRBJ2-7; D may match TRBD1 or TRBD2 (9 bases each). The V end was cut by 6 bases, the J end by 7 bases, with 22 bases between. The V gene's germline CDR1 is SGHTA and CDR2 FQGNSA. The CDR3 sequence is 15 residues long. The CDR3 bases are TGTGCCAGCAGTACAGGGGGCGGGAGGGCCCAAGAGCAGTACTTC. Its protein is CASSTGGGRAQEQYF.

In the case of this clone: Other DNA sequences in the same sample also yield this CDR3. The rearrangement uses TRBV10-3 and TRBJ2-5, with D unresolved. The germline V gene encodes CDR1 ENHRY and CDR2 SYGVKD. CDR3 length: 14 residues. The germline V and J ends were trimmed by 0 bases and 4 bases, with 9 bases remaining between them. CDR3 coding DNA: TGTGCCATCAGTGAGTCCGTCCGAGGAGAGACCCAGTACTTC. Encoded protein: CAISESVRGETQYF.

The V and J genes are TRBV5-6 and TRBJ2-5, with unresolved D. The V gene lost 4 bases and the J gene lost 5 bases, with 9 bases spanning the gap. Germline V gene data show CDR1 as SGHDT and CDR2 as YYEEEE. This CDR3 region has 12 residues. The CDR3: CASSGRAETQYF. DNA for the CDR3: TGTGCCAGCAGCGGAAGAGCGGAGACCCAGTACTTC.

This clone occurred once. Additional DNA sequences in this sample encode the identical CDR3. J is TRBJ1-2 and V is TRBV27, with TRBD1 as a possible D gene (5 bases). Germline V CDR1 and CDR2: MNHEY, SMNVEV (reference sequence). The CDR3 sequence is 13 residues long. The ends were cut back, 3 bases at V and 4 bases at J, with 9 bases in the middle. This CDR3 is CASSFRGGYGYTF. The CDR3 DNA reads as TGTGCCAGCAGTTTTCGCGGGGGCTATGGCTACACCTTC.

The chain links TRBV7-8 to TRBJ1-1, with D unclear. CDR3 length: 16 residues. Per germline, CDR1 SGHVS and CDR2 FQNEAQ. The V gene lost 1 base and the J gene lost 2 bases, with 14 bases spanning the gap. CDR3: CASSLVTWIFNTEAFF. The CDR3 nucleotides read TGTGCCAGCAGCTTAGTCACCTGGATTTTCAACACTGAAGCTTTCTTT.

The V gene is TRBV7-3, the J gene TRBJ2-3; tentative D call: TRBD1 (6 bases). V dropped 2 bases and J dropped 0 bases, with 12 bases sitting between them. Germline values: CDR1 SGHTA, CDR2 FQGTGA. The CDR3 has 16 amino acids. The CDR3 region is CASSLVRGTSTDTQYF. CDR3 in DNA: TGTGCCAGCAGCTTAGTCAGGGGAACTAGCACAGATACGCAGTATTTT. Full variable domain (outside the CDR3, taken from reference TRBV7-3 and TRBJ2-3): GAGVSQTPSNKVTEKGKYVELRCDPISGHTALYWYRQSLGQGPEFLIYFQGTGAADDSGLPNDRFFAVRPEGSVSTLKIQRTERGDSAVYLCASSLVRGTSTDTQYFGPGTRLTVL.

The chain has TRBV5-1 and TRBJ2-7; no clear D. CDR1 SGHRS and CDR2 YFSETQ come from the germline V gene. The V gene lost 0 bases and the J gene lost 1 base, with 11 bases spanning the gap. This CDR3 contains 15 residues. The CDR3 protein is CASSLGLSESYEQYF. The CDR3 DNA follows: TGCGCCAGCAGCTTGGGACTGAGCGAGTCCTACGAGCAGTACTTC.

The CDR3 here is CASSPPGLAGRDTDTQYF. The DNA for the CDR3 is TGTGCCAGCAGTCCACCGGGACTAGCGGGAAGGGACACAGATACGCAGTATTTT. The chain has TRBV5-4 and TRBJ2-3; 13 positions agree with TRBD2. Per germline, CDR1 SGHNT and CDR2 YYREEE (reference sequence). V was clipped by 5 bases and J by 2 bases; unmatched bases: 11. This CDR3 has 18 residues. Full variable domain (rest looked up from reference TRBV5-4 and TRBJ2-3): ETGVTQSPTHLIKTRGQQVTLRCSSQSGHNTVSWYQQALGQGPQFIFQYYREEENGRGNFPPRFSGLQFPNYSSELNVNALELDDSALYLCASSPPGLAGRDTDTQYFGPGTRLTVL.

Note on this clone: The sample carries other DNA sequences with the same CDR3. The chain joins TRBV7-9 to TRBJ1-4, with a tentative D call TRBD1 (5 bases). V lost 1 base, J lost 3 bases, and 6 bases lay in between. This CDR3 is 14 amino acids long. The V gene's germline CDR1 is SEHNR and CDR2 FQNEAQ (reference sequence). CDR3 nucleotides: TGTGCCAGCAGCTTAGGGGGGGCTAATGAAAAACTGTTTTTT. Residues: CASSLGGANEKLFF.